This TCR beta chain was observed in a study of blood T cell repertoires in COVID-19. In the study overall: Acute-phase and convalescent COVID-19 samples originated in the United States, Italy and Spain.

Authors' methods: From reference gene primer amplification, estimates of nucleated cell counts were derived. Generated by immunoSEQ multiplex PCR, the TCRdb table keeps only in-frame clones and is missing some. Clone size and V and J calls were adopted from that table, with D and trimming inferred from the DNA. The data show about 120,000 clones, 90% seen once. CDR3 length equals 15 residues. Between the trimmed V and J ends, which lost 4 bases and 14 bases, there was a span of 23 bases. The germline gives CDR1 LGHDT, CDR2 YNNKEL (reference sequence). This clone appeared a single time. Sequencing used peripheral blood. The V gene is TRBV3-1 (or the pseudogene TRBV3-2), the J gene TRBJ1-4, with a weak D call TRBD1 (6 bases). The source is a man aged 45 to 65 with active COVID-19. This chain's CDR3 is CASSPLVLPGHHLFF. The CDR3 DNA reads TGTGCCAGCAGCCCACTCGTATTACCGGGACACCACCTGTTTTTT.